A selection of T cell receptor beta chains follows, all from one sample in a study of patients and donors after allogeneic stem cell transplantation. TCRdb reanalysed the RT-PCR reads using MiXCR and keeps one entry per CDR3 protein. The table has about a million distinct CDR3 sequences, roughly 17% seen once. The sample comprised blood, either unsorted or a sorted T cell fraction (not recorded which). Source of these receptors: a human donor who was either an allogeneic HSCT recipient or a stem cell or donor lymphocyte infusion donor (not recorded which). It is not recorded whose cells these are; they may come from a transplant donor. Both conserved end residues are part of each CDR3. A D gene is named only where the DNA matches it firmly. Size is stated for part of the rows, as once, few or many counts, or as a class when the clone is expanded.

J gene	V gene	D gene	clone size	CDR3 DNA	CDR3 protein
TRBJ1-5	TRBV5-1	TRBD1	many	TGCGCCAGCAGCTCCACAGGGGCCGGTCAGCCCCAGCATTTT	CASSSTGAGQPQHF
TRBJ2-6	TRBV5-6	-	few	TGTGCCAGCGGCAAGGACAGTTTTTATGGGGCCAACGTCCTGACTTTC	CASGKDSFYGANVLTF
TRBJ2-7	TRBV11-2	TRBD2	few	TGTGCCAGCAGCTTAACTGCGGCTAGCGGGCGTCCCTACGAGCAGTACTTC	CASSLTAASGRPYEQYF
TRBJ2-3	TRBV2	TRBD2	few	TGTGCCAGCAGAGAGACTAGCAGCCGCACAGATACGCAGTATTTT	CASRETSSRTDTQYF
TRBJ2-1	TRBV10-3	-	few	TGTGCCATCAGGAGACTAAGCGGTTCTTCCAGGAGCTCCTACAATGAGCAGTTCTTC	CAIRRLSGSSRSSYNEQFF
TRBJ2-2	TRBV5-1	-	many	TGCGCCAGCAGCTTGGGCACAGGAAGAAGAACCGGGGAGCTGTTTTTT	CASSLGTGRRTGELFF
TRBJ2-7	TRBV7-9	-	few	TGTGCCAGCGGGTTGGCAAGCACCTACGAGCAGTACTTC	CASGLASTYEQYF
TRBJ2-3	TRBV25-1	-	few	TGTGCCAGCAGTTTCCTAGTACAGGGAAGGAGAGGAGATACGCAGTATTTT	CASSFLVQGRRGDTQYF
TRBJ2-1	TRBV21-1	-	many	TGTGCCAGCAGCCCTCCTAGTGACTACAATGAGCAGTTCTTC	CASSPPSDYNEQFF
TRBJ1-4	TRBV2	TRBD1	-	TGTGCCAGCAGCTTCCCGGGACAGGGGGTCCCAACTAATGAAAAACTGTTTTTT	CASSFPGQGVPTNEKLFF
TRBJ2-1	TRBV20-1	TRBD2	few	TGCAGTGCTGCACTAGCGGGAAGGAATGAGCAGTTCTTC	CSAALAGRNEQFF
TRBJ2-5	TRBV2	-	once	TGTGCCAGCAAGGTAGACACAATCCAAGAGACCCAGTACTTC	CASKVDTIQETQYF
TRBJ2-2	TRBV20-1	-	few	TGCAGTGCTAGAGTCCAGTATACCGGGGAGCTGTTTTTT	CSARVQYTGELFF
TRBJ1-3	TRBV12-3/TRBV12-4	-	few	TGTGCCAGCAGTCAACTTACATCCTTGGGGAGATATTTT	CASSQLTSLGRYF
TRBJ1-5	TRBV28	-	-	TGTGCCAGCAGTGCCTCTTATAAAATGGAGATCGGCAATCAGCCCCAGCATTTT	CASSASYKMEIGNQPQHF
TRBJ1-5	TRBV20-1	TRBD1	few	TGCAGTGCCAGCCCCCAGGGACAGGGCAATCAGCCCCAGCATTTT	CSASPQGQGNQPQHF
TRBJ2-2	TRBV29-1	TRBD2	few	TGCAGCGGCCGGGGGGGCTCGGGCGGGGAGCTGTTTTTT	CSGRGGSGGELFF
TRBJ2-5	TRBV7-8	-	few	TGTGCCAGCAGCTTAGGAGCGCGACAAGAGACCCAGTACTTC	CASSLGARQETQYF
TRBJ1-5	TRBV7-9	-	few	TGTGCCAGCAGCTTAGAAGGGGGTCCTCAGCCCCAGCATTTT	CASSLEGGPQPQHF
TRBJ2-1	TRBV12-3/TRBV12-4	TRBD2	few	TGTGCCAGCAACCGCGGGGGGAGCTCCTACAATGAGCAGTTCTTC	CASNRGGSSYNEQFF
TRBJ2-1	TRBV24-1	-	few	TGTGCCACCAGTGCGGGGCTAGCTGGAGGTGTCTACAATGAGCAGTTCTTC	CATSAGLAGGVYNEQFF
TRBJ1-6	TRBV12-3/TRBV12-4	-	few	TGTGCCAGCAGTTTAGCCAAAGGGCCCCTCCACTTT	CASSLAKGPLHF
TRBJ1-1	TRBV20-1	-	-	TGCAGTGCTAGATTAAGACAGAAGAACACTGAAGCTTTCTTT	CSARLRQKNTEAFF
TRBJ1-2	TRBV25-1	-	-	TGTGCCAGCAGTGACAGTAGCTATGGCTACACCTTC	CASSDSSYGYTF
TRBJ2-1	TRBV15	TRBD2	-	TGTGCCACCAGCAGAGATCTTGTACTAGCGGGAGGCGATGAGCAGTTCTTC	CATSRDLVLAGGDEQFF
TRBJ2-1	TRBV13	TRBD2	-	TGTGCCAGCAGCCTAAATGGCGGGAGAGGTAATGAGCAGTTCTTC	CASSLNGGRGNEQFF
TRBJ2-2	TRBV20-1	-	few	TGCAGTGCTAAGCCAGGGGGATCTAGCGGGCGGCGAGGCACCGGGGAGCTGTTTTTT	CSAKPGGSSGRRGTGELFF
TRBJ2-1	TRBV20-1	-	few	TGCAGTGCAATCCGGGACTTAGCGTTGGTGAATGAGCAGTTCTTC	CSAIRDLALVNEQFF
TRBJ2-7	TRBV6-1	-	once	TGTGCCAGCAGCGCCCCGGGGACCCCAGACCACGAGCAGTACTTC	CASSAPGTPDHEQYF
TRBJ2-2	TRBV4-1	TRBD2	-	TGCGCCAGCAGCCAAGATCCTAGCGGGATCGCGAACACCGGGGAGCTGTTTTTT	CASSQDPSGIANTGELFF
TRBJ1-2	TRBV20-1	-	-	TGCAGTGCTAGAGATCAGGCCAGCTATGGCTACACCTTC	CSARDQASYGYTF
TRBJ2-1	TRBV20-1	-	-	TGCAGTGCTAGAGGTCCCGGGGACGAGCAGTTCTTC	CSARGPGDEQFF
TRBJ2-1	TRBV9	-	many	TGTGCCAGCAGCGTAGATAAGGGAGAGCGGGTTGGTCGGAATGAGCAGTTCTTC	CASSVDKGERVGRNEQFF
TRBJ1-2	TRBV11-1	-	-	TGTGCCAGCAGCTTTTCAGGGCCAACACTCACCTCCTCAAACTATGGCTACACCTTC	CASSFSGPTLTSSNYGYTF
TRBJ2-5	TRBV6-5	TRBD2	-	TGTGCCAGCAGTTACTCCCTAGCGGGGGTTCTCCAAGAGACCCAGTACTTC	CASSYSLAGVLQETQYF
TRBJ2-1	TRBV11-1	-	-	TGTGCCAGCAGCTCAGAGGACGCCCTGTCCGATGAGCAGTTCTTC	CASSSEDALSDEQFF
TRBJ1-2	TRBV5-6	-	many	TGTGCCAGCAGCTTGGAGGACTATGGCTACACCTTC	CASSLEDYGYTF